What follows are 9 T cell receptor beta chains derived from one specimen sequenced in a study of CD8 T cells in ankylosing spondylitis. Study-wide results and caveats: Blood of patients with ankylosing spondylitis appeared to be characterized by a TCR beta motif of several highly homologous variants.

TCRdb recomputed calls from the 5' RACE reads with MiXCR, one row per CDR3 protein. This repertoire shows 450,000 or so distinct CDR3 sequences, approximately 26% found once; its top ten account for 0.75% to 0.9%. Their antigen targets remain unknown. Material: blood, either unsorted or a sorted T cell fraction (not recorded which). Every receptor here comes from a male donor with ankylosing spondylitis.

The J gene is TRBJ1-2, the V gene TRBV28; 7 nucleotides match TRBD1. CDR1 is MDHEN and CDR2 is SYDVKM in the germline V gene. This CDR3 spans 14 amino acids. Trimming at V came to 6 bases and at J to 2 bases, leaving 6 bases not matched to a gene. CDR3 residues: CASRLGQTNYGYTF. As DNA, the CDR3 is TGTGCCAGCAGGTTGGGACAGACGAACTATGGCTACACCTTC.

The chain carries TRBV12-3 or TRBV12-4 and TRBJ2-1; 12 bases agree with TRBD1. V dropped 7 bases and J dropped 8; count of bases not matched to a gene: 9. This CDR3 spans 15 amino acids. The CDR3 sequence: CASNRDRGLADEQFF. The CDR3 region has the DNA TGTGCCAGCAACCGGGACAGGGGGCTGGCTGATGAGCAGTTCTTC.

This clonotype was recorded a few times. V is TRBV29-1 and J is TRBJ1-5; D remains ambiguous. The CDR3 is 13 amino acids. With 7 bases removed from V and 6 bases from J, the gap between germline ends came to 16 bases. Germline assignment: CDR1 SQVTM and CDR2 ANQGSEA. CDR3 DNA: TGCAGCGCATCGGACGGGGTTTTTCAGCCCCAGCATTTT. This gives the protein CSASDGVFQPQHF.

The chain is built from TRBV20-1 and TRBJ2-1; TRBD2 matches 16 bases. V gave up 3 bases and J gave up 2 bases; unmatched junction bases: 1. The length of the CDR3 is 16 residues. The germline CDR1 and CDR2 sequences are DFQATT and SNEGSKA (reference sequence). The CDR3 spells CSASGTSGRAYNEQFF. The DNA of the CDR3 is TGCAGTGCTAGTGGGACTAGCGGGAGGGCCTACAATGAGCAGTTCTTC.

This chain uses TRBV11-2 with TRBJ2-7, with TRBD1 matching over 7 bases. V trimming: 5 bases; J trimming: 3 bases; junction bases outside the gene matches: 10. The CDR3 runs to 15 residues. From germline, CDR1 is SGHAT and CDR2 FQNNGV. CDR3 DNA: TGTGCCAGCAGCGAGGGACAGCCTCCCTTCTACGAGCAGTACTTC. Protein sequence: CASSEGQPPFYEQYF.

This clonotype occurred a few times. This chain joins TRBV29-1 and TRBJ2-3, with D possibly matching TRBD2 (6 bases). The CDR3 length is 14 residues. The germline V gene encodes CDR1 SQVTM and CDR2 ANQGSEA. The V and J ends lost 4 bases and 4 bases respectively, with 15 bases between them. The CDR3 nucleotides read TGCAGCGTTGGGGGTAGCGGCATAGCAGATACGCAGTATTTT. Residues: CSVGGSGIADTQYF.

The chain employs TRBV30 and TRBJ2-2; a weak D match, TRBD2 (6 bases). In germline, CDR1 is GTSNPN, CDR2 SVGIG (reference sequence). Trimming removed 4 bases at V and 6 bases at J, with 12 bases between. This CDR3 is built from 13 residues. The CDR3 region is CAWTPWEAGELFF. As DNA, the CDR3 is TGTGCCTGGACCCCGTGGGAGGCCGGGGAGCTGTTTTTT.

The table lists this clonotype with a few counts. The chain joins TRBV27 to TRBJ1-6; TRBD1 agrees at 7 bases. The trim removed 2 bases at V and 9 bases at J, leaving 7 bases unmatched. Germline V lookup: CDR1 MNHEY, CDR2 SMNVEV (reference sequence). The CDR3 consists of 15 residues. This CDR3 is CASSLGDREGSPLHF. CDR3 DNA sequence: TGTGCCAGCAGTTTAGGCGACAGGGAGGGTTCACCCCTCCACTTT.

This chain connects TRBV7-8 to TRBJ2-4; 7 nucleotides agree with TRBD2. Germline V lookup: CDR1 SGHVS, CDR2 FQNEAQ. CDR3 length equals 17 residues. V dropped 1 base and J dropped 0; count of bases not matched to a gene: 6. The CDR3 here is CASSLVGLAVAKNIQYF. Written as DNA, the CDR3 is TGTGCCAGCAGCTTAGTTGGTCTAGCGGTAGCCAAAAACATTCAGTACTTC.